A selection of T cell receptor beta chains follows, all from one sample in a study of spatial heterogeneity in lung cancer. MiXCR, run by TCRdb on the 5' RACE reads, gives a single entry per CDR3 protein. The sample has 24,000 or so distinct CDR3 sequences; roughly 10% are singletons. The starting material was lung tumor tissue, obtained at surgery. The receptors stem from a male donor with early-stage non-small cell lung cancer. CDR3s include the opening cysteine and the closing phenylalanine or tryptophan. The D gene is left open where the match is weak. Some rows mark clone size as missing; the rest say once, few, many or name a class of expanded clone.

D: TRBD1; V: TRBV9; size: NA; J: TRBJ2-3; DNA: TGTGCCAGCAGCGCCAGGGGGCAGAGCACAGATACGCAGTATTTT; CDR3: CASSARGQSTDTQYF
D: TRBD1; V: TRBV7-9; size: NA; J: TRBJ1-5; DNA: TGTGCCAGCAGTCCGACAGGGAACGGCCAGCCCCAGCATTTT; CDR3: CASSPTGNGQPQHF
D: TRBD2; V: TRBV29-1; size: many; J: TRBJ2-1; DNA: TGCAGCGGAAGCGGGGGGGTAGCCTACAATGAGCAGTTCTTC; CDR3: CSGSGGVAYNEQFF
D: TRBD1; V: TRBV5-1; size: NA; J: TRBJ2-5; DNA: TGCGCCAGCAGCCCCTTGACAGGGGGGGCAGAGACCCAGTACTTC; CDR3: CASSPLTGGAETQYF
D: NA; V: TRBV28; size: many; J: TRBJ2-5; DNA: TGTGCCAGCAGTTCCTTGTCCCCCCCAGGCGCAGAGACCCAGTACTTC; CDR3: CASSSLSPPGAETQYF
D: NA; V: TRBV6-2/TRBV6-3; size: many; J: TRBJ2-2; DNA: TGTGCCAGCAGTTATAGGTGGACCGGGGAGCTGTTTTTT; CDR3: CASSYRWTGELFF
D: NA; V: TRBV9; size: few; J: TRBJ2-7; DNA: TGTGCCAGCAGCGGAAGGGACGCCTCCTACGAGCAGTACTTC; CDR3: CASSGRDASYEQYF
D: TRBD1; V: TRBV4-3; size: many; J: TRBJ1-2; DNA: TGCGCCAGCAGCCAGGGACAGGGGGCAAAAGGCTACACCTTC; CDR3: CASSQGQGAKGYTF
D: NA; V: TRBV6-5; size: many; J: TRBJ1-1; DNA: TGTGCCAGCAGTAGCCAGGGAGGGTGGACTGAAGCTTTCTTT; CDR3: CASSSQGGWTEAFF
D: NA; V: TRBV29-1; size: many; J: TRBJ1-1; DNA: TGCAGCGCTACCTTAATGCAGGGGAACACTGAAGCTTTCTTT; CDR3: CSATLMQGNTEAFF
D: NA; V: TRBV29-1; size: many; J: TRBJ1-1; DNA: TGCAGCGGTGGTAACACTGAAGCTTTCTTT; CDR3: CSGGNTEAFF
D: TRBD1; V: TRBV28; size: many; J: TRBJ1-5; DNA: TGTGCCAGCAGTTCGTGGACAGGGGGCAATCAGCCCCAGCATTTT; CDR3: CASSSWTGGNQPQHF
D: NA; V: TRBV3-1; size: NA; J: TRBJ2-1; DNA: TGTGCCAGCAGCCAAGGGAAGGATCATGAGCAGTTCTTC; CDR3: CASSQGKDHEQFF
D: NA; V: TRBV12-3/TRBV12-4; size: medium-sized; J: TRBJ2-3; DNA: TGTGCCAGCAGTGGAAAGGGGGCGCAGTATTTT; CDR3: CASSGKGAQYF
D: TRBD1; V: TRBV28; size: large; J: TRBJ1-2; DNA: TGTGCCAGCAGAATTCGGGACAGTTGGAGCTACACCTTC; CDR3: CASRIRDSWSYTF
D: NA; V: TRBV7-2; size: few; J: TRBJ1-6; DNA: TGTGCCAGCCAGACGGGGATTTCCTATAATTCACCCCTCCACTTT; CDR3: CASQTGISYNSPLHF
D: NA; V: TRBV20-1; size: few; J: TRBJ2-5; DNA: TGCAGTGCTAGCTTAACATTCCAGTACTTC; CDR3: CSASLTFQYF
D: TRBD1; V: TRBV7-6; size: many; J: TRBJ1-2; DNA: TGTGCCAGCAGCAGACAGGGTTACTATGGCTACACCTTC; CDR3: CASSRQGYYGYTF
D: NA; V: TRBV7-2; size: NA; J: TRBJ2-7; DNA: TGTGCCAGCAGCGCTTCCGGGTCTCCTACCTACGAGCAGTACTTC; CDR3: CASSASGSPTYEQYF
D: NA; V: TRBV7-2; size: many; J: TRBJ2-1; DNA: TGTGCCAGCAGCCTCCTTGGGGAGCTATACAATGAGCAGTTCTTC; CDR3: CASSLLGELYNEQFF
D: NA; V: TRBV6-5; size: many; J: TRBJ1-1; DNA: TGTGCCATCCCTAAGAAGAATAACACTGAAGCTTTCTTT; CDR3: CAIPKKNNTEAFF
D: TRBD2; V: TRBV6-5; size: NA; J: TRBJ2-5; DNA: TGTGCCAGCAGTTTACTAGCGGGGACCCAAGAGACCCAGTACTTC; CDR3: CASSLLAGTQETQYF